The rows below give T cell receptor beta chains drawn from one sample of a study of blood T cell repertoires in COVID-19. The repertoire was sequenced with immunoSEQ multiplex PCR; TCRdb's copy has only in-frame clones and lacks some. The repertoire holds about 73,000 clones, with 80% to 90% as singletons. Sequencing used peripheral blood. Source of these receptors: a man aged 45-60 years with active COVID-19. Both conserved end residues are part of each CDR3. A D gene is named only where the DNA matches it firmly. Rows give clone size only sometimes, using once, few, many, or a class for an expanded clone.

.	TRBV28	.	TRBJ1-1	TGTGCCAGCAGTTCCGAAGGGGTGAATACTGAAGCTTTCTTT	CASSSEGVNTEAFF
.	TRBV9	.	TRBJ2-2	TGTGCCAGCAGCGCTCTCGGGGGACCCACCGGGGAGCTGTTTTTT	CASSALGGPTGELFF
.	TRBV7-2	.	TRBJ2-7	TGTGCCAGCAGCTTAGAGGGAGGCAGGGCCTACGAGCAGTACTTC	CASSLEGGRAYEQYF
.	TRBV28	TRBD2	TRBJ2-7	TGTGCCAGCAGTTTAAGGACTCTAGCGGGAGGGCCCTACGAGCAGTACTTC	CASSLRTLAGGPYEQYF
.	TRBV9	.	TRBJ2-7	TGTGCCAGCAGCCCCACGGGACTCTATTACGAGCAGTACTTC	CASSPTGLYYEQYF
.	TRBV6-1	TRBD1	TRBJ1-4	TGTGCCAGCAGTGAAGGGGACAGGGGGAATGAAAAACTGTTTTTT	CASSEGDRGNEKLFF
.	TRBV5-4	TRBD1	TRBJ1-2	TGTGCCAGCAGCTGGGCGGGACAGGGGGCTCACACCTTC	CASSWAGQGAHTF
.	TRBV25-1	.	TRBJ1-3	TGTGCCAGCAGTAGGTCAGGGAACTCTGGAAACACCATATATTTT	CASSRSGNSGNTIYF
.	TRBV7-3	.	TRBJ2-2	TGTGCCAGCAGCGTGGACTTTTCCCCGGCCGGGGAGCTGTTTTTT	CASSVDFSPAGELFF
.	TRBV18	TRBD2	TRBJ2-7	TGTGCCAGCTCACCAGGACTAGCGGGAGTCCCTAGAACCTACGAGCAGTACTTC	CASSPGLAGVPRTYEQYF
.	TRBV6-2/TRBV6-3	TRBD2	TRBJ2-7	TGTGCCAGCAGTCGCCTTACTAGCGGCTCCTACGAGCAGTACTTC	CASSRLTSGSYEQYF
.	TRBV9	TRBD1	TRBJ2-5	TGTGCCAGCAACGACAGGGGGCCCGGGGAGACCCAGTACTTC	CASNDRGPGETQYF
.	TRBV7-2	TRBD2	TRBJ2-2	TGTGCCAGCAACCCTTTAGGGACTAGCGAAGGCGGGGAGCTGTTTTTT	CASNPLGTSEGGELFF
.	TRBV27	.	TRBJ2-6	TGTGCCAGCAGCCCTCTTACAGGGTTTACCGGGGCCAACGTCCTGACTTTC	CASSPLTGFTGANVLTF
.	TRBV9	.	TRBJ2-7	TGTGCCAGCAGCCCTGAGACAGACTACGAGCAGTACTTC	CASSPETDYEQYF
once	TRBV29-1	TRBD2	TRBJ2-5	TGCAGCGTTGAAGGGCTAGCGGGATGGGAGCAAGAGACCCAGTACTTC	CSVEGLAGWEQETQYF
.	TRBV18	.	TRBJ2-5	TGTGCCAGCTCACCACCTTCTGGCAGGGTGGAGACCCAGTACTTC	CASSPPSGRVETQYF
.	TRBV10-1	TRBD1	TRBJ2-1	TGCGCCAGCAGTGAGTCGGGACAGGGCCTTCGGGATGAGCAGTTCTTC	CASSESGQGLRDEQFF
.	TRBV19	TRBD2	TRBJ2-1	TGTGCCAGTAGTAGACTAGCGGGGTGGAATGAGCAGTTCTTC	CASSRLAGWNEQFF
.	TRBV5-6	TRBD2	TRBJ2-3	TGTGCCAGCAGCCCCTTAGCGGGGCCGAGACTGGTCACAGATACGCAGTATTTT	CASSPLAGPRLVTDTQYF
.	TRBV5-3	TRBD1	TRBJ1-1	TGTGCCAGAAGCTTGGATTACAGGGGATTGACTGAAGCTTTCTTT	CARSLDYRGLTEAFF
.	TRBV6-2/TRBV6-3	.	TRBJ1-2	TGTGCCAGCAGTTACGGGGGCAGCCCCTATGGCTACACCTTC	CASSYGGSPYGYTF
.	TRBV4-2	TRBD2	TRBJ2-7	TGTGCCAGCAGCCAGGCTAGCGGGGGGGCCTACGAGCAGTACTTC	CASSQASGGAYEQYF
.	TRBV12-2	.	TRBJ2-1	TGTGCAAGTCGCTACCCGACAGGGGCACCGTCCTACAATGAGCAGTTCTTC	CASRYPTGAPSYNEQFF
.	TRBV11-3	TRBD2	TRBJ2-2	TGTGCCAGCAGCTTAGATAGCGGGGCCAACACCGGGGAGCTGTTTTTT	CASSLDSGANTGELFF
.	TRBV4-1	.	TRBJ1-2	TGCGCCAGCAGCCGCGGCCCCGGGGGCTATGGCTACACCTTC	CASSRGPGGYGYTF
.	TRBV10-3	TRBD1	TRBJ2-7	TGTGCCATCAGTGGGACCGGGACAGGCCGAGGGCTATACGAGCAGTACTTC	CAISGTGTGRGLYEQYF
.	TRBV7-3	.	TRBJ2-7	TGTGCCAGCAGCCAAAGCTCAGCGCCTAGCTCCTACGAGCAGTACTTC	CASSQSSAPSSYEQYF
.	TRBV6-4	.	TRBJ2-2	TGTGCCAGCAGTGGGACTCCCGCCGGATTGCTGTTTTTT	CASSGTPAGLLFF
.	TRBV27	.	TRBJ2-2	TGTGCCAGCAGTTTTCGGGGAACCGGGGAGCTGTTTTTT	CASSFRGTGELFF
.	TRBV5-1	TRBD1	TRBJ1-2	TGCGCCAGCAGCGGGGACAGGGAGATGGACTATGGCTACACCTTC	CASSGDREMDYGYTF
.	TRBV4-2	TRBD2	TRBJ2-1	TGTGCCAGCCAGACTAGCGGGAGCCACAATGAGCAGTTCTTC	CASQTSGSHNEQFF
.	TRBV7-2	.	TRBJ2-7	TGTGCCAGCAGCTTAGAACTCAGGGCTGAGCAGTACTTC	CASSLELRAEQYF
.	TRBV28	TRBD1	TRBJ1-2	TGTGCCAGCACCCAACCGGGACAGGGGGCGGGGGGCTACACCTTC	CASTQPGQGAGGYTF
.	TRBV6-2/TRBV6-3	TRBD1	TRBJ1-2	TGTGCCAGCAGTTACTCGAATGTTTTAGGGGGCGCGCGTACTGACTATGGCTACACCTTC	CASSYSNVLGGARTDYGYTF
.	TRBV7-2	.	TRBJ2-5	TGTGCCAGCAGCCGGACGGGACTGGGGGGAGGTATTCAAGAGACCCAGTACTTC	CASSRTGLGGGIQETQYF
.	TRBV7-2	TRBD2	TRBJ2-1	TGTGCCAGCAGCTTAGCGGGGAGCGGGAGATGGGGGAGGGGGCAGTTCTTC	CASSLAGSGRWGRGQFF
.	TRBV19	TRBD1	TRBJ2-6	TGTGCCAGTAGTAACACCGGGACAGTCTCTGGGGCCAACGTCCTGACTTTC	CASSNTGTVSGANVLTF
.	TRBV28	TRBD2	TRBJ2-3	TGTGCCAGCAGTTTTTCGGCTGCGGGAGAGGCAGATACGCAGTATTTT	CASSFSAAGEADTQYF
.	TRBV4-1	.	TRBJ1-1	TGCGCCAGCAGCCAAGGGTGGGGCCGTAACACTGAAGCTTTCTTT	CASSQGWGRNTEAFF
.	TRBV19	TRBD1	TRBJ1-1	TGTGCCAGTAGCAGGGGGCCAGGGGCCACTGAAGCTTTCTTT	CASSRGPGATEAFF
few	TRBV29-1	TRBD1	TRBJ1-5	TGCAGCGTTGAAGACAGGGGGTTCAATCAGCCCCAGCATTTT	CSVEDRGFNQPQHF
.	TRBV18	.	TRBJ1-1	TGTGCCAGCTCACCGCCCAGGTCCTCCAACACTGAAGCTTTCTTT	CASSPPRSSNTEAFF
.	TRBV24-1	TRBD1	TRBJ2-3	TGTGCCACCAGTGATTCGAGGACAGGGGGAGCAGATACGCAGTATTTT	CATSDSRTGGADTQYF
.	TRBV4-2	TRBD1	TRBJ2-1	TGTGCCAGCAGCCGCATGGGACAGGACTCCTACAATGAGCAGTTCTTC	CASSRMGQDSYNEQFF
.	TRBV7-9	TRBD2	TRBJ2-5	TGTGCCAGCAGCCTTAGCGGGGCACAAGAGACCCAGTACTTC	CASSLSGAQETQYF
.	TRBV18	.	TRBJ1-5	TGTGCCAGCTCACCACCCTCAGGTGGGCATCAGCCCCAGCATTTT	CASSPPSGGHQPQHF
.	TRBV14	.	TRBJ2-1	TGTGCCAGCAGCCAGGTGACTCTATCTGAGCAGTTCTTC	CASSQVTLSEQFF
.	TRBV5-4	.	TRBJ2-7	TGTGCCAGCAGCTTGGTGGGGGGAGTAGGAAGGCAGTACTTC	CASSLVGGVGRQYF
.	TRBV3-1/TRBV3-2	.	TRBJ1-3	TGTGCCAGCAGCCCACGGGACCGGGGGGGAAACACCATATATTTT	CASSPRDRGGNTIYF
.	TRBV5-4	TRBD1	TRBJ1-3	TGTGCCAGCACCTTGGACAGGTCTGGAAACACCATATATTTT	CASTLDRSGNTIYF